The 20 T cell receptor beta chains given below trace back to one sample, sequenced in a study of T cell repertoires in cytomegalovirus infection. Using its own MiXCR run on the reads, TCRdb lists one record per CDR3 protein. The profile shows hundreds of thousands of distinct CDR3 sequences, roughly 36% of them singletons. Their recognized antigens are unknown. The sequencing here drew on cultured PBMCs, taken from culture after CMV antigen stimulation. These receptors originate from a human donor in good health (CMV status not recorded). Some clones in this sample may be carry-over from other donors' samples.

In this sample, this clonotype turned up once. The chain links TRBV12-3 or TRBV12-4 to TRBJ2-3; weak D call: TRBD2 (5 bases). V lost 2 bases and J 6 bases, leaving 12 bases between the germline ends. There are 14 residues in the CDR3. The CDR3 nucleotides read TGTGCCAGCAGTTTAAGGGCTGGCGGGGATACGCAGTATTTT. It translates to CASSLRAGGDTQYF.

In this sample, this clonotype turned up a few times. The V and J genes are TRBV12-3 or TRBV12-4 and TRBJ1-2, with TRBD1 as a possible D gene (6 bases). The CDR3 extends over 13 amino acids. With 7 bases removed from V and 4 bases from J, the gap between germline ends came to 13 bases. CDR3 loop: CASTLTGSYGYTF. In nucleotides, the CDR3 is TGTGCCAGCACCTTGACAGGTTCCTATGGCTACACCTTC.

The genes are TRBV7-9 and TRBJ1-1; no clear D. The CDR3 length is 15 residues. V lost 1 base to trimming and J lost 0 bases, with 9 bases between them. CDR1 and CDR2 from the germline V gene are SEHNR and FQNEAQ (reference sequence). The CDR3 loop is CASSLDGVLNTEAFF. The CDR3 coding sequence is TGTGCCAGCAGCTTAGATGGCGTACTGAACACTGAAGCTTTCTTT.

V and J are TRBV7-2 and TRBJ1-1; D perhaps matches TRBD1 (5 bases). V was trimmed by 5 bases and J by 1 base, leaving 17 bases between them. The germline CDR1 and CDR2 sequences are SGHTA and FQGNSA. The CDR3 runs to 16 residues. CDR3 coding DNA: TGTGCCAGCAGCGCGAACAGGCCACCGGGGAACACTGAAGCTTTCTTT. It is translated as CASSANRPPGNTEAFF.

The gene calls are TRBV12-3 or TRBV12-4 and TRBJ2-2; no clear D. V lost 4 bases, J lost 7 bases, and 7 bases lay in between. The CDR3 is made up of 12 amino acids. CDR3 residues: CASSSPGGELFF. The CDR3 DNA reads as TGTGCCAGCAGTTCCCCTGGCGGGGAGCTGTTTTTT.

This clonotype was seen at least ten times. The J gene is TRBJ2-1, the V gene TRBV7-2; D is unresolved. CDR1 SGHTA and CDR2 FQGNSA come from the germline V gene. V lost 1 base to trimming and J lost 3 bases, with 10 bases between them. The CDR3 runs to 15 residues. The CDR3 is CASSLGGKSYNEQFF. CDR3 bases: TGTGCCAGCAGCTTAGGTGGTAAGAGCTACAATGAGCAGTTCTTC.

There are a few counts of this clonotype. V is TRBV7-2 and J is TRBJ2-3, with D tentatively TRBD2 (5 bases). Trimming took off 7 bases at V and 1 base at J, with 12 bases between the two ends. The CDR3 has 14 residues. Germline V gene lookup returns CDR1 SGHTA and CDR2 FQGNSA. The CDR3 loop is CASTGVRGTDTQYF. The DNA for the CDR3 is TGTGCCAGCACCGGGGTCCGGGGCACAGATACGCAGTATTTT.

V gene TRBV7-2 combines with J gene TRBJ2-2, with no clear D. CDR1 is SGHTA, CDR2 FQGNSA, per germline. The length of the CDR3 is 15 residues. V lost 2 bases and J 4 bases, leaving 11 bases between the germline ends. CDR3 protein: CASSLNEISTGELFF. The DNA of the CDR3 is TGTGCCAGCAGCTTAAATGAGATTAGCACCGGGGAGCTGTTTTTT.

In this sample, this clonotype turned up a few times. The chain carries TRBV7-2 and TRBJ2-3; D is possibly TRBD1 (5 bases). Trimming removed 3 bases at V and 2 bases at J, with 9 bases between. The CDR3 has 14 amino acids. The germline V gene encodes CDR1 SGHTA and CDR2 FQGNSA. CDR3 region: CASSFDRYTDTQYF. In DNA form, the CDR3 reads TGTGCCAGCAGCTTCGACAGATACACAGATACGCAGTATTTT.

The chain employs TRBV7-9 and TRBJ2-1; D is possibly TRBD1 (6 bases). CDR1 and CDR2 (germline): SEHNR, FQNEAQ (reference sequence). The V end was cut by 0 bases, the J end by 4 bases, with 16 bases between. CDR3 size: 17 residues. The CDR3 DNA follows: TGTGCCAGCAGCTTAGCGGGGCGCAGGGGCAAATACAATGAGCAGTTCTTC. The encoded protein is CASSLAGRRGKYNEQFF.

The V and J genes are TRBV28 and TRBJ1-2; D call uncertain. The CDR3 totals 16 residues. The germline V and J ends were trimmed by 1 base and 4 bases, with 16 bases remaining between them. Germline values: CDR1 MDHEN, CDR2 SYDVKM. This chain's CDR3 is CASSLSTAELSYGYTF. CDR3 bases: TGTGCCAGCAGTTTATCTACAGCCGAGCTTTCCTATGGCTACACCTTC.

The chain is built from TRBV20-1 and TRBJ1-5; D perhaps matches TRBD1 (6 bases). The CDR3 contains 16 residues. Germline CDR1 DFQATT, CDR2 SNEGSKA (reference sequence). V shed 4 bases and J shed 0 bases, with 16 bases lying between them. The CDR3 DNA follows: TGCAGTGCTACTCTACTAAGGGGGGATAGCAATCAGCCCCAGCATTTT. Encoded protein: CSATLLRGDSNQPQHF.

The chain carries TRBV4-1 and TRBJ2-7; D might be TRBD1 (6 bases). The CDR3 consists of 17 residues. The V end lost 1 base, the J end lost 0 bases, and 16 bases lay between the germline ends. Germline CDR1 and CDR2: MGHRA and YSYEKL. The CDR3 region is CASSQVVAGESSYEQYF. The DNA for the CDR3 is TGCGCCAGCAGCCAAGTTGTGGCAGGGGAAAGCTCCTACGAGCAGTACTTC.

The chain uses TRBV6-1 and TRBJ2-7, with 7 bases aligning to TRBD1. Germline assignment: CDR1 MNHNS and CDR2 SASEGT. V dropped 8 bases and J dropped 0; count of bases not matched to a gene: 7. The CDR3 loop spans 14 amino acids. The CDR3 region has the DNA TGTGCCAGCCTCGGGACAGAGAGCTCCTACGAGCAGTACTTC. Encoded protein: CASLGTESSYEQYF.

This clonotype has just a few counts. The V gene is TRBV19, the J gene TRBJ2-2; TRBD1 aligns across 10 bases. V shed 7 bases and J 7 bases; nucleotides not matched to a gene: 9. Germline values: CDR1 LNHDA, CDR2 SQIVND (reference sequence). The CDR3 has 15 amino acids. The CDR3 sequence: CASNPDRGMVGELFF. CDR3 bases: TGTGCCAGTAATCCGGACAGGGGGATGGTCGGGGAGCTGTTTTTT.

This clonotype was observed at least ten times. The genes are TRBV7-2 and TRBJ1-3; no firm D call. CDR1 is SGHTA and CDR2 is FQGNSA in the germline V gene. The V end was cut by 2 bases, the J end by 2 bases, with 16 bases between. The length of the CDR3 is 17 residues. CDR3 sequence: CASSLYSFRGTGNTIYF. The CDR3 region has the DNA TGTGCCAGCAGCTTATATTCTTTCCGGGGAACTGGAAACACCATATATTTT.

The chain has TRBV7-6 and TRBJ2-3; D uncertain. There are 13 residues in the CDR3. The V gene's germline CDR1 is SGHVS and CDR2 FNYEAQ. The ends were cut back, 4 bases at V and 4 bases at J, with 9 bases in the middle. CDR3 bases: TGTGCCAGCAGCTCGAAAACGGCAGATACGCAGTATTTT. Amino acids: CASSSKTADTQYF.

The CDR3: CAISESMAAPQYF. Here the CDR3 DNA reads TGTGCCATCAGTGAGTCGATGGCAGCCCCACAGTACTTC. The V call is TRBV10-3, the J call TRBJ2-7; D gene ambiguous. The V end lost 0 bases, the J end lost 10 bases, and 13 bases lay between the germline ends. This CDR3 is built from 13 residues. Germline CDR1 and CDR2: ENHRY and SYGVKD.

There are a few counts of this clonotype. The rearrangement links TRBV20-1 to TRBJ1-2, with 7 bases that match TRBD1. Per the germline V gene, CDR1 is DFQATT and CDR2 is SNEGSKA (reference sequence). The CDR3 consists of 14 residues. V gave up 3 bases and J gave up 2 bases; unmatched junction bases: 6. The CDR3: CSASLPGGNYGYTF. CDR3 bases: TGCAGTGCTAGTCTCCCAGGGGGAAACTATGGCTACACCTTC.

This clonotype appeared once. V is TRBV20-1 and J is TRBJ2-1, with 15 bases matching TRBD2. Looked up from germline, CDR1 is DFQATT and CDR2 is SNEGSKA (reference sequence). J was trimmed by 6 bases and V by 6 bases; bases with no gene match: 15. The CDR3 runs 18 residues. CDR3 in amino acids: CSANPGLAGGDWANEQFF. CDR3 DNA: TGCAGTGCCAATCCGGGACTAGCGGGAGGTGATTGGGCCAATGAGCAGTTCTTC.